The following is a T cell receptor beta chain sequence with its context. Primers used in a second PCR of roughly 6 to 11 cycles were a sample-barcoded 5' primer and a J-beta primer mix. TCRdb used MiXCR to reprocess the 5' RACE reads, holding one entry per CDR3 protein. Counted here are some 1.6 million distinct CDR3 sequences, almost 35% occurring once; the ten biggest clones make up approximately 11%. This sample is drawn from a study of blood T cells in healthy people across ages. The germline CDR1 and CDR2 sequences are MNHNY and SVGAGI (reference sequence). The CDR3 is 14 residues long. J was trimmed by 0 bases and V by 6 bases; bases with no gene match: 3.

Source material: blood. This TCR was recovered from a young woman in good health. V is TRBV6-6 and J is TRBJ2-3; TRBD1 aligns across 7 bases. CDR3 bases: TGTGCCAGCAGACTGACAGGGAGCACAGATACGCAGTATTTT. Residues: CASRLTGSTDTQYF.